Following are 16 T cell receptor beta chains from one sample sequenced in a study of CD8 T cells in Susac syndrome. Reverse transcription of about 0.5 to 1 ug RNA was performed with random hexamers. TCRdb called the immunoSEQ multiplex PCR reads again in MiXCR, with one record for every CDR3 protein. This repertoire shows 100,000 to 150,000 distinct CDR3 sequences, over 85% found once; its top ten account for 0.2% to 0.25%. Sample: CD8+ T cells from PBMCs. These receptors all stem from a human donor with Susac syndrome.

This chain connects TRBV7-9 to TRBJ2-1; 11 positions match TRBD2. This CDR3 has 15 residues. In germline, CDR1 is SEHNR, CDR2 FQNEAQ (reference sequence). J was trimmed by 7 bases and V by 1 base; bases with no gene match: 3. DNA of the CDR3: TGTGCCAGCAGCTTAGGATGGACTAGCGGGAATGAGCAGTTCTTC. This translates into CASSLGWTSGNEQFF.

The chain links TRBV4-3 to TRBJ2-7; no reliable D call. The CDR3 loop spans 15 amino acids. V gave up 0 bases and J gave up 3 bases, with 12 bases separating them. The V gene's germline CDR1 is LGHNA and CDR2 YSLEER. CDR3 in amino acids: CASSQDLDLGYEQYF. For the CDR3, the DNA is TGCGCCAGCAGCCAAGATCTGGACCTAGGCTACGAGCAGTACTTC.

This sequence joins TRBV12-3 or TRBV12-4 and TRBJ2-3, with 7 bases that match TRBD1. V trimming: 5 bases; J trimming: 2 bases; junction bases outside the gene matches: 10. The CDR3 has 16 residues. This CDR3 is CASSHGQELYTDTQYF. The CDR3 coding sequence is TGTGCCAGCAGTCACGGACAGGAGTTATACACAGATACGCAGTATTTT.

This chain connects TRBV12-3 or TRBV12-4 to TRBJ1-2; D is unresolved. The V end lost 8 bases, the J end lost 3 bases, and 7 bases lay between the germline ends. CDR3 length: 11 residues. The CDR3 DNA is TGTGCCAGCCGGGCGGACTATGGCTACACCTTC. Its protein product is CASRADYGYTF.

The chain has TRBV12-3 or TRBV12-4 and TRBJ2-5, with TRBD1 as a possible D gene (6 bases). The CDR3 runs to 13 residues. Deletions cut 6 bases from V and 3 bases from J, with 11 bases between. CDR3 DNA sequence: TGTGCCAGCAGGCCGGGACAAAAAGAGACCCAGTACTTC. It yields the protein CASRPGQKETQYF.

CDR3 bases: TGTGCCAGCAGCTTAGCCGGGGAATATGGCTACACCTTC. The encoded protein is CASSLAGEYGYTF. This chain links TRBV11-2 with TRBJ1-2; the D is unclear. Per the germline V gene, CDR1 is SGHAT and CDR2 is FQNNGV. CDR3 size: 13 residues. V shed 1 base and J shed 5 bases, with 8 bases lying between them.

The J gene is TRBJ1-5, the V gene TRBV18, with TRBD1 identical over 7 bases. The ends lost 1 base at V and 7 bases at J; junction bases unmatched: 7. The CDR3 is made up of 15 amino acids. Germline V gene sequence: CDR1 KGHSH, CDR2 LQKENI. The CDR3 region is CASSPHRQGSQPQHF. The DNA of the CDR3 is TGTGCCAGCTCACCACATCGACAGGGATCCCAGCCCCAGCATTTT.

V and J are TRBV5-6 and TRBJ2-5, with a possible D match to TRBD2 (6 bases). V was clipped by 4 bases and J by 0 bases, with 13 bases between them. Germline V gives CDR1 SGHDT, CDR2 YYEEEE. This CDR3 spans 15 amino acids. The CDR3 loop reads CASSPDGGYQETQYF. The DNA of the CDR3 is TGTGCCAGCAGCCCAGACGGAGGGTACCAAGAGACCCAGTACTTC. The full variable domain, its missing parts supplied by reference TRBV5-6 and TRBJ2-5, is DAGVTQSPTHLIKTRGQQVTLRCSPKSGHDTVSWYQQALGQGPQFIFQYYEEEERQRGNFPDRFSGHQFPNYSSELNVNALLLGDSALYLCASSPDGGYQETQYFGPGTRLLVL.

V and J are TRBV28 and TRBJ2-7; 11 bases line up with TRBD1. Germline V gene sequence: CDR1 MDHEN, CDR2 SYDVKM. This CDR3 has 14 amino acids. V trimming: 3 bases; J trimming: 3 bases; junction bases outside the gene matches: 1. The CDR3 nucleotides are TGTGCCAGCAGTTTTGGGACAGGGGGCTACGAGCAGTACTTC. Residues: CASSFGTGGYEQYF.

This chain joins TRBV3-1 and TRBJ1-2; D ambiguous. V was shortened by 2 bases and J by 5 bases, with 9 bases between the two germline ends. CDR3 length equals 13 residues. CDR1 is LGHDT and CDR2 is YNNKEL in the germline V gene (reference sequence). This chain's CDR3 is CASSQYDSYGYTF. The CDR3 region has the DNA TGTGCCAGCAGCCAATACGACTCGTATGGCTACACCTTC. Together with reference TRBV3-1 and TRBJ1-2, the CDR3 gives the full variable domain: DTAVSQTPKYLVTQMGNDKSIKCEQNLGHDTMYWYKQDSKKFLKIMFSYNNKELIINETVPNRFSPKSPDKAHLNLHINSLELGDSAVYFCASSQYDSYGYTFGSGTRLTVV.

DNA of the CDR3: TGTGCCAGCAGCCAAATTCCCGGGGTTTCGGACACTGAAGCTTTCTTT. Protein: CASSQIPGVSDTEAFF. The chain recombines TRBV3-1 with TRBJ1-1; D unclear. Trimming cost V 2 bases and J 3 bases, with 16 bases left between them. Germline CDR1 and CDR2: LGHDT and YNNKEL (reference sequence). The CDR3 contains 16 residues.

Of note for this clonotype: An end of the junction does not agree with germline; a read error may underlie this. The J gene is TRBJ2-2, the V gene TRBV6-5; D gene uncertain. The CDR3 sequence is 12 residues long. Germline V gene sequence: CDR1 MNHEY, CDR2 SVGAGI. In nucleotides, the CDR3 is TGTGCCAGCAGTTACAACACGGGGGAGCTGTTTTTT. Its protein product is CASSYNTGELFF.

This clonotype came up once. This sequence joins TRBV29-1 and TRBJ2-2, with 8 bases lining up with TRBD2. Germline CDR1 is SQVTM and CDR2 is ANQGSEA. J gave up 4 bases and V 3 bases, and 1 base lay outside the gene matches. The CDR3 totals 13 residues. The CDR3 DNA follows: TGCAGCGTTGACGGGACTAGCACCGGGGAGCTGTTTTTT. Translated: CSVDGTSTGELFF.

This CDR3 reads CASSPRQDDTEAFF. CDR3 bases: TGTGCCAGCAGCCCCCGACAGGATGACACTGAAGCTTTCTTT. The J gene is TRBJ1-1, the V gene TRBV7-6, with D possibly TRBD1 on 6 matching bases. CDR3 length equals 14 residues. Germline loops: CDR1 SGHVS, CDR2 FNYEAQ. V lost 5 bases, J lost 3 bases, and 13 bases lay in between.

The chain couples TRBV7-9 to TRBJ2-3; D possibly corresponds to TRBD2 (6 bases). The V and J ends lost 2 bases and 6 bases respectively, with 15 bases between them. The germline CDR1 and CDR2 sequences are SEHNR and FQNEAQ (reference sequence). CDR3 size: 15 residues. The CDR3: CASSLLASSGDTQYF. CDR3 DNA sequence: TGTGCCAGCAGCTTACTAGCGAGCTCGGGGGATACGCAGTATTTT.

The chain employs TRBV29-1 and TRBJ1-2, with D possibly TRBD1 on 5 matching bases. Trimming shortened V by 5 bases and J by 4 bases, and 14 bases separated the two germline ends. Germline CDR1 is SQVTM and CDR2 is ANQGSEA. The CDR3 sequence is 13 residues long. CDR3 in DNA: TGCAGCGTTTCTGGGGGGACCTCCTATGGCTACACCTTC. As protein: CSVSGGTSYGYTF.